These T cell receptor beta chains were read from a single sample in a study of identical twins. Via MiXCR, TCRdb re-called the 5' RACE reads, giving one row per CDR3 protein. The data show a few hundred thousand distinct CDR3 sequences, approximately 25% seen once. These data were also filed under a second study, of T cells expressing NK-cell markers.

Sequencing used CD4+ T cells sorted from blood. These receptors all stem from a woman under 30 in good health. CDR3s include the opening cysteine and the closing phenylalanine or tryptophan. D genes are given only for firm matches. Size is stated for part of the rows, as once, few or many counts, or as a class when the clone is expanded.

CDR3aa: CASSLLGEGPTDTQYF; CDR3nt: TGTGCCAGCAGCTTATTGGGGGAGGGCCCAACAGATACGCAGTATTTT; j_gene: TRBJ2-3; d_gene: TRBD2; abundance: NA; v_gene: TRBV7-9
CDR3aa: CASSQLRGRGGLLDTQYF; CDR3nt: TGTGCCAGCAGCCAACTAAGGGGACGGGGGGGGTTGTTGGATACGCAGTATTTT; j_gene: TRBJ2-3; d_gene: TRBD2; abundance: NA; v_gene: TRBV3-1
CDR3aa: CSGERGTRGPYEQYF; CDR3nt: TGCAGTGGCGAGCGAGGGACTAGGGGCCCCTACGAGCAGTACTTC; j_gene: TRBJ2-7; d_gene: TRBD2; abundance: NA; v_gene: TRBV20-1
CDR3aa: CATSDPGTGRQETQYF; CDR3nt: TGTGCCACCAGTGATCCCGGGACAGGGAGGCAAGAGACCCAGTACTTC; j_gene: TRBJ2-5; d_gene: TRBD1; abundance: NA; v_gene: TRBV24-1
CDR3aa: CASSRDTMNTGELFF; CDR3nt: TGCGCCAGCAGCAGGGACACGATGAACACCGGGGAGCTGTTTTTT; j_gene: TRBJ2-2; d_gene: NA; abundance: few; v_gene: TRBV5-1
CDR3aa: CASSLEGDYSGANVLTF; CDR3nt: TGTGCCAGCAGTTTAGAGGGCGATTACTCTGGGGCCAACGTCCTGACTTTC; j_gene: TRBJ2-6; d_gene: NA; abundance: NA; v_gene: TRBV12-3/TRBV12-4
CDR3aa: CASSEAQNTDTQYF; CDR3nt: TGCGCCAGCAGTGAGGCGCAGAACACAGATACGCAGTATTTT; j_gene: TRBJ2-3; d_gene: NA; abundance: few; v_gene: TRBV10-1
CDR3aa: CASSYYGAGNEQFF; CDR3nt: TGTGCCAGCAGTTACTACGGTGCAGGGAATGAGCAGTTCTTC; j_gene: TRBJ2-1; d_gene: NA; abundance: few; v_gene: TRBV6-5
CDR3aa: CASSSMPQYEQYF; CDR3nt: TGCGCCAGCAGCTCAATGCCCCAGTACGAGCAGTACTTC; j_gene: TRBJ2-7; d_gene: NA; abundance: few; v_gene: TRBV5-1
CDR3aa: CASSQDLVRRGWRTDTQYF; CDR3nt: TGCGCCAGCAGCCAAGACCTGGTACGGCGGGGGTGGCGCACAGATACGCAGTATTTT; j_gene: TRBJ2-3; d_gene: TRBD2; abundance: few; v_gene: TRBV4-1
CDR3aa: CASSRGGTLQETQYF; CDR3nt: TGTGCCAGCAGCCGTGGTGGGACTCTCCAAGAGACCCAGTACTTC; j_gene: TRBJ2-5; d_gene: NA; abundance: NA; v_gene: TRBV6-1
CDR3aa: CASSHRDRLNQPQHF; CDR3nt: TGTGCCAGCAGTCACCGGGACAGACTAAATCAGCCCCAGCATTTT; j_gene: TRBJ1-5; d_gene: TRBD1; abundance: NA; v_gene: TRBV6-5
CDR3aa: CASSLAPSRAGVYEQYF; CDR3nt: TGCGCCAGCAGCTTGGCCCCTTCGAGGGCAGGAGTTTACGAGCAGTACTTC; j_gene: TRBJ2-7; d_gene: NA; abundance: NA; v_gene: TRBV5-1
CDR3aa: CASSRDTYNEKLFF; CDR3nt: TGTGCCAGCAGCAGGGACACCTATAATGAAAAACTGTTTTTT; j_gene: TRBJ1-4; d_gene: NA; abundance: NA; v_gene: TRBV7-2
CDR3aa: CASRFTGGRTDTQYF; CDR3nt: TGTGCCAGCAGATTTACAGGGGGCAGGACAGATACGCAGTATTTT; j_gene: TRBJ2-3; d_gene: TRBD1; abundance: few; v_gene: TRBV6-1
CDR3aa: CSASLGANSYEQYF; CDR3nt: TGCAGCGCTTCTTTGGGAGCCAACTCCTACGAGCAGTACTTC; j_gene: TRBJ2-7; d_gene: NA; abundance: NA; v_gene: TRBV29-1
CDR3aa: CASSFLGQANTEAFF; CDR3nt: TGCGCCAGCAGCTTTTTGGGGCAGGCGAACACTGAAGCTTTCTTT; j_gene: TRBJ1-1; d_gene: NA; abundance: few; v_gene: TRBV5-1
CDR3aa: CASSLARIAGDPSVYNEQFF; CDR3nt: TGTGCCAGCAGCTTAGCGCGAATAGCGGGGGACCCTTCAGTCTACAATGAGCAGTTCTTC; j_gene: TRBJ2-1; d_gene: TRBD2; abundance: NA; v_gene: TRBV11-1
CDR3aa: CATSILRTSGTDTQYF; CDR3nt: TGTGCCACCAGCATACTTAGGACATCTGGCACAGATACGCAGTATTTT; j_gene: TRBJ2-3; d_gene: NA; abundance: few; v_gene: TRBV15
CDR3aa: CASSLEYTGELFF; CDR3nt: TGTGCCAGCAGTTTAGAGTACACCGGGGAGCTGTTTTTT; j_gene: TRBJ2-2; d_gene: NA; abundance: many; v_gene: TRBV12-3/TRBV12-4
CDR3aa: CSVFLAQREFETQYF; CDR3nt: TGCAGCGTTTTTCTCGCCCAGCGGGAGTTTGAGACCCAGTACTTC; j_gene: TRBJ2-5; d_gene: TRBD2; abundance: few; v_gene: TRBV29-1
CDR3aa: CSARGPDRVGTQYF; CDR3nt: TGCAGTGCTAGAGGTCCCGACAGGGTCGGGACCCAGTACTTC; j_gene: TRBJ2-5; d_gene: TRBD1; abundance: few; v_gene: TRBV20-1
CDR3aa: CASSPQGAGANVLTF; CDR3nt: TGTGCCAGCAGTCCCCAGGGGGCTGGGGCCAACGTCCTGACTTTC; j_gene: TRBJ2-6; d_gene: TRBD1; abundance: NA; v_gene: TRBV12-3/TRBV12-4
CDR3aa: CASSLSLVSYNEQFF; CDR3nt: TGTGCCAGCAGCTTAAGCTTAGTTTCCTACAATGAGCAGTTCTTC; j_gene: TRBJ2-1; d_gene: NA; abundance: NA; v_gene: TRBV7-3
CDR3aa: CASSLELAGDYNEQFF; CDR3nt: TGTGCCAGCAGCTTAGAACTAGCGGGAGACTACAATGAGCAGTTCTTC; j_gene: TRBJ2-1; d_gene: TRBD2; abundance: NA; v_gene: TRBV7-2
CDR3aa: CASRLGAFQETQYF; CDR3nt: TGCGCCAGCCGTCTCGGGGCTTTCCAAGAGACCCAGTACTTC; j_gene: TRBJ2-5; d_gene: NA; abundance: few; v_gene: TRBV5-1
CDR3aa: CASRLGINEKLFF; CDR3nt: TGCGCCAGCAGATTAGGGATTAATGAAAAACTGTTTTTT; j_gene: TRBJ1-4; d_gene: NA; abundance: few; v_gene: TRBV5-1
CDR3aa: CAWSVGVYEQYF; CDR3nt: TGTGCCTGGAGTGTCGGGGTGTACGAGCAGTACTTC; j_gene: TRBJ2-7; d_gene: NA; abundance: NA; v_gene: TRBV30
CDR3aa: CSAPLRAGETQYF; CDR3nt: TGCAGTGCTCCCCTTAGGGCCGGGGAGACCCAGTACTTC; j_gene: TRBJ2-5; d_gene: NA; abundance: NA; v_gene: TRBV20-1
CDR3aa: CASSRWGTSGIDTQYF; CDR3nt: TGCGCCAGCAGTAGATGGGGGACTAGCGGGATCGATACGCAGTATTTT; j_gene: TRBJ2-3; d_gene: TRBD2; abundance: few; v_gene: TRBV10-2
CDR3aa: CASSRDTGNYGYTF; CDR3nt: TGTGCCAGCAGTCGGGACACTGGGAACTATGGCTACACCTTC; j_gene: TRBJ1-2; d_gene: NA; abundance: NA; v_gene: TRBV12-3/TRBV12-4
CDR3aa: CASSLTDGNYGYTF; CDR3nt: TGTGCCAGCAGCTTAACCGACGGGAACTATGGCTACACCTTC; j_gene: TRBJ1-2; d_gene: NA; abundance: NA; v_gene: TRBV11-2
CDR3aa: CATGRHTGELFF; CDR3nt: TGTGCCACCGGCCGGCACACCGGGGAGCTGTTTTTT; j_gene: TRBJ2-2; d_gene: NA; abundance: few; v_gene: TRBV24-1
CDR3aa: CASRADITDTQYF; CDR3nt: TGTGCCAGCAGGGCGGACATCACAGATACGCAGTATTTT; j_gene: TRBJ2-3; d_gene: NA; abundance: few; v_gene: TRBV12-3/TRBV12-4
CDR3aa: CASSLGWDANEQFF; CDR3nt: TGTGCCAGCAGCTTAGGGTGGGACGCCAATGAGCAGTTCTTC; j_gene: TRBJ2-1; d_gene: NA; abundance: NA; v_gene: TRBV7-9
CDR3aa: CSATDRGVHEQYF; CDR3nt: TGCAGTGCCACCGACAGGGGAGTCCACGAGCAGTACTTC; j_gene: TRBJ2-7; d_gene: TRBD1; abundance: few; v_gene: TRBV20-1
CDR3aa: CATSDPGVGGQFF; CDR3nt: TGTGCCACCAGTGATCCGGGGGTCGGGGGGCAGTTCTTC; j_gene: TRBJ2-1; d_gene: NA; abundance: few; v_gene: TRBV24-1
CDR3aa: CASSLVSTGQETQYF; CDR3nt: TGTGCCAGCAGCTTAGTTTCAACTGGCCAAGAGACCCAGTACTTC; j_gene: TRBJ2-5; d_gene: NA; abundance: few; v_gene: TRBV7-2
CDR3aa: CASSPRSPSGFF; CDR3nt: TGTGCCAGCAGCCCTAGGTCCCCTAGCGGGTTCTTC; j_gene: TRBJ2-1; d_gene: TRBD2; abundance: NA; v_gene: TRBV9
CDR3aa: CASSPGTGEGIQYF; CDR3nt: TGCGCCAGCAGCCCTGGGACCGGGGAGGGCATTCAGTACTTC; j_gene: TRBJ2-4; d_gene: TRBD2; abundance: few; v_gene: TRBV5-1
CDR3aa: CSAGRQVNQPQHF; CDR3nt: TGCAGTGCTGGAAGACAGGTCAATCAGCCCCAGCATTTT; j_gene: TRBJ1-5; d_gene: NA; abundance: NA; v_gene: TRBV20-1
CDR3aa: CASSSGREETQYF; CDR3nt: TGTGCCAGCAGCTCGGGGAGGGAAGAGACCCAGTACTTC; j_gene: TRBJ2-5; d_gene: TRBD2; abundance: NA; v_gene: TRBV7-3
CDR3aa: CASSSPLAPNTGELFF; CDR3nt: TGTGCCAGCAGTTCTCCACTAGCACCGAACACCGGGGAGCTGTTTTTT; j_gene: TRBJ2-2; d_gene: NA; abundance: few; v_gene: TRBV12-3/TRBV12-4
CDR3aa: CASSLEGLGVTDTQYF; CDR3nt: TGTGCCAGCAGTTTAGAAGGGTTGGGGGTCACAGATACGCAGTATTTT; j_gene: TRBJ2-3; d_gene: NA; abundance: NA; v_gene: TRBV12-3/TRBV12-4
CDR3aa: CASRGTSGSIDTQYF; CDR3nt: TGCGCCAGCAGAGGGACTAGCGGGAGCATAGATACGCAGTATTTT; j_gene: TRBJ2-3; d_gene: TRBD2; abundance: NA; v_gene: TRBV10-2
CDR3aa: CASSFPKRGGGSDTQYF; CDR3nt: TGTGCCAGCAGCTTCCCCAAGCGGGGGGGAGGGTCAGATACGCAGTATTTT; j_gene: TRBJ2-3; d_gene: TRBD2; abundance: NA; v_gene: TRBV11-2
CDR3aa: CSGRIHSSTDTQYF; CDR3nt: TGCAGCGGACGGATCCACTCTAGCACAGATACGCAGTATTTT; j_gene: TRBJ2-3; d_gene: NA; abundance: NA; v_gene: TRBV29-1
CDR3aa: CASSQGSSLGETQYF; CDR3nt: TGTGCCAGCAGCCAAGGAAGTAGTTTGGGAGAGACCCAGTACTTC; j_gene: TRBJ2-5; d_gene: NA; abundance: NA; v_gene: TRBV7-9
CDR3aa: CASSSGRTNTEAFF; CDR3nt: TGCGCCAGCAGCTCTGGACGGACGAACACTGAAGCTTTCTTT; j_gene: TRBJ1-1; d_gene: NA; abundance: few; v_gene: TRBV5-1
CDR3aa: CSGWGGGSHEQYF; CDR3nt: TGCAGTGGTTGGGGAGGAGGTTCCCACGAGCAGTACTTC; j_gene: TRBJ2-7; d_gene: NA; abundance: few; v_gene: TRBV20-1
CDR3aa: CASRIVPEKLFF; CDR3nt: TGTGCCAGCAGAATAGTCCCTGAAAAACTGTTTTTT; j_gene: TRBJ1-4; d_gene: NA; abundance: few; v_gene: TRBV28